This TCR beta chain emerged from a study of human T cells and chemical hapten exposure. This clonotype came up many times. Trimming removed 0 bases from V and 4 bases from J; junction bases left unmatched: 3. CDR1 and CDR2 (germline): GTSNPN, SVGIG (reference sequence). CDR3 length: 15 residues. Time point denoted: patch test 1, 2 weeks after DPC sensitization. Treatment in this sample: therapeutic diphenylcyclopropenone sensitization with weekly scalp DPC. TCRdb reanalysed the RACE reads using MiXCR and keeps one entry per CDR3 protein. The sample records about 110,000 distinct CDR3 sequences, 9.5% to 12% being singletons.

This chain connects TRBV30 to TRBJ1-1; 12 positions match TRBD1. Sample: whole blood, taken in connection with sensitization to the hapten diphenylcyclopropenone (DPC). The sequence derives from a woman aged 40 to 50 with alopecia areata. Some clones in this sample may be carry-over from other donors' samples. The CDR3 region has the DNA TGTGCCTGGAGTGTACTGGGACAGGGGGCCACTGAAGCTTTCTTT. Translating gives CAWSVLGQGATEAFF.